This is a list of T cell receptor beta chains from one sample in a study of T cell responses to AZD1222 COVID-19 vaccine. The repertoire was sequenced with immunoSEQ multiplex PCR; TCRdb's copy has only in-frame clones and lacks some. The table lists around 100,000 clones, more than 70% of them singletons, with roughly 4.2% in the top ten. The specimen comprised peripheral blood, sampled on day 0 of MenACWY control vaccination. The receptor set was obtained from an adult in good health. The CDR3 runs from the conserved cysteine through the conserved F or W. A D gene is named only where the DNA matches it firmly. Clone size appears in some rows only: once, few, many, or a class for an expanded clone.

length: 14; size: -; V: TRBV30; D: TRBD1; J: TRBJ2-3; DNA: TGTGCCTCTACCCCGGACAGGGTCGCAGATACGCAGTATTTT; CDR3: CASTPDRVADTQYF
length: 13; size: few; V: TRBV24-1; D: -; J: TRBJ2-6; DNA: TGTGCCACCAGGGGTGGCGGGGCCAACGTCCTGACTTTC; CDR3: CATRGGGANVLTF
length: 13; size: many; V: TRBV3-1/TRBV3-2; D: -; J: TRBJ1-2; DNA: TGTGCCAGCAGCCGTGGTGTTAACTATGGCTACACCTTC; CDR3: CASSRGVNYGYTF
length: 15; size: -; V: TRBV28; D: TRBD2; J: TRBJ2-2; DNA: TGTGCCAGCAGTGATAGCGGGAGGGGGGCCGGGGAGCTGTTTTTT; CDR3: CASSDSGRGAGELFF
length: 19; size: -; V: TRBV6-2/TRBV6-3; D: -; J: TRBJ1-4; DNA: TGTGCCAGCAGTTACGGGCATGGCGGAGAATACGAGGTTAATGAAAAACTGTTTTTT; CDR3: CASSYGHGGEYEVNEKLFF
length: 16; size: -; V: TRBV15; D: TRBD2; J: TRBJ2-7; DNA: TGTGCCACCAGCATTTTTAGCGGGGCCGGGGTGCATCGTCAGTACTTC; CDR3: CATSIFSGAGVHRQYF
length: 15; size: -; V: TRBV7-9; D: TRBD2; J: TRBJ2-3; DNA: TGTGCCAGCAGCTTTCTAGCGGCCCGGGGGGATACGCAGTATTTT; CDR3: CASSFLAARGDTQYF
length: 13; size: -; V: TRBV28; D: -; J: TRBJ1-5; DNA: TGTGCCAGCAGTGAAAACAGCGATCAGCCCCAGCATTTT; CDR3: CASSENSDQPQHF
length: 15; size: few; V: TRBV4-3; D: TRBD2; J: TRBJ2-3; DNA: TGCGCCAGCAGCACAAGCGGGAGTCGAACAGATACGCAGTATTTT; CDR3: CASSTSGSRTDTQYF
length: 15; size: -; V: TRBV18; D: TRBD1; J: TRBJ1-2; DNA: TGTGCCAGCTCACAACGGACAGGGGCTAACTATGGCTACACCTTC; CDR3: CASSQRTGANYGYTF
length: 15; size: -; V: TRBV4-2; D: TRBD1; J: TRBJ2-1; DNA: TGTGCCAGCAGCCAAACCGGGACAGAAGTCAATGAGCAGTTCTTC; CDR3: CASSQTGTEVNEQFF
length: 13; size: -; V: TRBV12-3/TRBV12-4; D: -; J: TRBJ2-7; DNA: TGTGCCAGCAGTTTGCGGCAGGCCTACGAGCAGTACTTC; CDR3: CASSLRQAYEQYF
length: 14; size: -; V: TRBV10-3; D: TRBD1; J: TRBJ1-2; DNA: TGTGCCATCAGCCGACAGGGCAGCGGCTATGGCTACACCTTC; CDR3: CAISRQGSGYGYTF
length: 12; size: -; V: TRBV29-1; D: -; J: TRBJ2-1; DNA: TGCAGCGTCGAACATGGGGGAGATGAGCAGTTCTTC; CDR3: CSVEHGGDEQFF
length: 13; size: -; V: TRBV7-9; D: -; J: TRBJ2-7; DNA: TGTGCCAGCAGCCGGGACGCCAACTACGAGCAGTACTTC; CDR3: CASSRDANYEQYF
length: 14; size: -; V: TRBV7-8; D: -; J: TRBJ1-5; DNA: TGTGCCAGCAGCATGGACACTAGCAATCAGCCCCAGCATTTT; CDR3: CASSMDTSNQPQHF
length: 15; size: -; V: TRBV6-2/TRBV6-3; D: -; J: TRBJ1-1; DNA: TGTGCCAGCAGTTACCCGGTGGCCCCGAACACTGAAGCTTTCTTT; CDR3: CASSYPVAPNTEAFF
length: 16; size: few; V: TRBV7-9; D: TRBD1; J: TRBJ1-5; DNA: TGTGCCAGCAGCCTAACGACAGGGGTAGGCAATCAGCCCCAGCATTTT; CDR3: CASSLTTGVGNQPQHF